Following are 30 T cell receptor beta chains from one sample sequenced in a study of T cell responses to AZD1222 COVID-19 vaccine. Assay used: immunoSEQ multiplex PCR; TCRdb lists only in-frame clones, some missing. The data contain 150,000 to 200,000 clones, under 95% of them singletons. The material was peripheral blood, obtained on day 0 of AZD1222 vaccination. These receptors were taken from an adult in good health.

The genes are TRBV20-1 and TRBJ2-1, with D perhaps TRBD2 (5 bases). Germline values: CDR1 DFQATT, CDR2 SNEGSKA (reference sequence). Trimming took off 3 bases at V and 2 bases at J, with 20 bases between the two ends. CDR3 length: 17 amino acids. The CDR3 DNA reads TGCAGTGCTAGTAAGGACTTCGAACTACTAACCTACAATGAGCAGTTCTTC. It is translated as CSASKDFELLTYNEQFF.

J is TRBJ1-4 and V is TRBV10-3; maybe TRBD1 (5 bases). Trimming shortened V by 6 bases and J by 10 bases, and 12 bases separated the two germline ends. The CDR3 covers 12 residues. From germline, CDR1 is ENHRY and CDR2 SYGVKD. The CDR3: CAISPWGGKLFF. CDR3 bases: TGTGCCATCAGCCCCTGGGGGGGAAAACTGTTTTTT.

This clone was seen a single time. The V call is TRBV30, the J call TRBJ1-4; TRBD1 is a possible D gene (5 bases). Deletions cut 0 bases from V and 0 bases from J, with 11 bases between. This CDR3 has 16 amino acids. CDR1 is GTSNPN and CDR2 is SVGIG in the germline V gene (reference sequence). The CDR3 nucleotides read TGTGCCTGGAGTGTTGGGACCGCCGCAACTAATGAAAAACTGTTTTTT. It codes for CAWSVGTAATNEKLFF.

The chain has TRBV28 and TRBJ2-7; D is possibly TRBD2 (7 bases). This CDR3 region has 15 residues. Germline V CDR1 and CDR2: MDHEN, SYDVKM. V dropped 5 bases and J dropped 3 bases, with 17 bases sitting between them. The CDR3 DNA follows: TGTGCCAGCAGTCGGGAGCGGGACAAACTCTACGAGCAGTACTTC. It specifies CASSRERDKLYEQYF.

This chain links TRBV28 with TRBJ1-2; possibly TRBD1 for D (5 bases). The CDR3 is 14 residues long. Trimming took 6 bases from V and 6 from J, leaving 17 bases between them. Looked up from germline, CDR1 is MDHEN and CDR2 is SYDVKM. CDR3 coding DNA: TGTGCCAGCAGCTGGGAGGGACCGGGGGATGGCTACACCTTC. It is translated as CASSWEGPGDGYTF.

This chain uses TRBV7-9 with TRBJ2-1, with no clear D. V shed 0 bases and J shed 7 bases, with 16 bases lying between them. This CDR3 spans 16 amino acids. CDR1 and CDR2 from the germline V gene are SEHNR and FQNEAQ (reference sequence). CDR3 nucleotides: TGTGCCAGCAGCTTAGCGGCAGGAACGGCAATGAATGAGCAGTTCTTC. As protein: CASSLAAGTAMNEQFF.

V is TRBV14 and J is TRBJ2-1, with 8 bases that match TRBD2. CDR1 is SGHDN and CDR2 is FVKESK in the germline V gene. The CDR3 totals 16 residues. V dropped 0 bases and J dropped 8; count of bases not matched to a gene: 9. CDR3 amino acids: CASSQDASGYRDEQFF. The CDR3 DNA reads TGTGCCAGCAGCCAAGATGCTAGCGGGTACAGGGATGAGCAGTTCTTC.

The V call is TRBV6-5, the J call TRBJ2-2, with D unclear. The V and J ends lost 2 bases and 4 bases respectively, with 5 bases between them. Germline V gene lookup returns CDR1 MNHEY and CDR2 SVGAGI. The CDR3 consists of 13 residues. CDR3 sequence reads: CASSYGTTGELFF. The CDR3 coding sequence is TGTGCCAGCAGTTACGGTACCACCGGGGAGCTGTTTTTT.

J is TRBJ1-5 and V is TRBV20-1; D is perhaps TRBD1 (5 bases). Germline values: CDR1 DFQATT, CDR2 SNEGSKA (reference sequence). The CDR3 runs 15 residues. Trimming stripped 3 bases from V and 5 bases from J, with 17 bases between. CDR3 region: CSASSGPRAYQPQHF. In DNA, the CDR3 is TGCAGTGCTAGTTCAGGGCCCCGCGCCTATCAGCCCCAGCATTTT.

Ten or more counts support this clone. The chain's CDR3 is CASRPGQGVRNEQFF. The CDR3 DNA sequence: TGCGCCAGCAGACCCGGACAGGGTGTGCGGAATGAGCAGTTCTTC. V gene TRBV4-1 combines with J gene TRBJ2-1, with 8 bases lining up with TRBD1. Germline V lookup: CDR1 MGHRA, CDR2 YSYEKL. The CDR3 sequence is 15 residues long. Germline trimming cut 6 bases from V and 7 bases from J; bases unmatched to any gene: 11.

This chain links TRBV13 with TRBJ1-5, with no clear D. This CDR3 spans 14 amino acids. Looked up from germline, CDR1 is PRHDT and CDR2 is FYEKMQ (reference sequence). The germline V and J ends were trimmed by 0 bases and 7 bases, with 10 bases remaining between them. The CDR3 DNA reads TGTGCCAGCAGCTTAGGGCCTTCCTGGCAGCCCCAGCATTTT. Its translation is CASSLGPSWQPQHF.

CDR3 DNA: TGCGCCAGCAGCCAAGGCCCAGGGACATATAGCAATCAGCCCCAGCATTTT. It is translated as CASSQGPGTYSNQPQHF. The V call is TRBV4-1, the J call TRBJ1-5; perhaps TRBD1 as D (6 bases). V dropped 1 base and J dropped 0 bases, with 13 bases sitting between them. This CDR3 comprises 17 residues. Germline V CDR1 and CDR2: MGHRA, YSYEKL.

J is TRBJ1-1 and V is TRBV18; 10 nucleotides agree with TRBD1. Germline V gene sequence: CDR1 KGHSH, CDR2 LQKENI. Losses at the gene ends were 4 bases for V and 3 bases for J; bases not matched to a gene: 2. The CDR3 has 14 amino acids. For the CDR3, the DNA is TGTGCCAGCTCACGGGGACAGGGGTACACTGAAGCTTTCTTT. This gives the protein CASSRGQGYTEAFF.

This clone has a single count. The CDR3 DNA sequence: TGTGCCAGCAGTCCCGCGAACACCGGGGAGCTGTTTTTT. Its protein product is CASSPANTGELFF. V gene TRBV6-2 or TRBV6-3 combines with J gene TRBJ2-2; D is undetermined. V lost 5 bases and J lost 0, with 4 bases in between. This CDR3 spans 13 amino acids. CDR1 is MNHEY, CDR2 SVGEGT, per germline.

This clone appeared once. V is TRBV28 and J is TRBJ1-1, with D perhaps TRBD1 (5 bases). The V and J ends lost 2 bases and 6 bases respectively, with 22 bases between them. This CDR3 is 17 amino acids long. The V gene's germline CDR1 is MDHEN and CDR2 SYDVKM. The DNA of the CDR3 is TGTGCCAGCAGTTTAACGTGGTCCGCCTCAGGGATGGCTGAAGCTTTCTTT. As protein: CASSLTWSASGMAEAFF.

The CDR3 loop reads CASSQVDRSNQPQHF. The DNA for the CDR3 is TGCGCCAGCAGCCAAGTGGACAGGTCAAATCAGCCCCAGCATTTT. V gene TRBV4-1 combines with J gene TRBJ1-5; 7 nucleotides match TRBD1. The CDR3 runs 15 residues. The germline gives CDR1 MGHRA, CDR2 YSYEKL. The V segment lost 1 base and the J segment 4 bases; nucleotides outside the gene matches: 4.

The rearrangement joins TRBV28 to TRBJ1-4; a weak D match, TRBD1 (6 bases). V shed 3 bases and J shed 5 bases, with 7 bases lying between them. Germline loops: CDR1 MDHEN, CDR2 SYDVKM. This CDR3 is 13 amino acids long. The CDR3 loop is CASSLDSNEKLFF. CDR3 nucleotide sequence: TGTGCCAGCAGTTTGGACAGCAATGAAAAACTGTTTTTT.

The chain carries TRBV4-3 and TRBJ1-3; the D gene is possibly TRBD1 (6 bases). The CDR3 length is 17 residues. V was shortened by 1 base and J by 0 bases, with 13 bases between the two germline ends. Germline lookup yields CDR1 LGHNA and CDR2 YSLEER. The DNA for the CDR3 is TGCGCCAGCAGCCAAGCCCCGGGACACACCTCTGGAAACACCATATATTTT. Translation: CASSQAPGHTSGNTIYF.

The genes are TRBV5-6 and TRBJ1-1; D call uncertain. The germline V gene has CDR1 SGHDT and CDR2 YYEEEE. The length of the CDR3 is 15 residues. With 4 bases removed from V and 1 base from J, the gap between germline ends came to 14 bases. DNA for the CDR3: TGTGCCAGCAGCCCAACCCTATGGGGGAACACTGAAGCTTTCTTT. Protein product: CASSPTLWGNTEAFF.

The rearrangement uses TRBV27 and TRBJ2-5, with D perhaps matching TRBD2 (6 bases). The V gene lost 2 bases and the J gene lost 5 bases, with 12 bases spanning the gap. This CDR3 region has 14 residues. The V gene's germline CDR1 is MNHEY and CDR2 SMNVEV (reference sequence). DNA for the CDR3: TGTGCCAGCAGTTTAGCCTGGGAGGCGGAGACCCAGTACTTC. This translates into CASSLAWEAETQYF.

V usage is TRBV3-1 (or the pseudogene TRBV3-2) and J usage is TRBJ1-2; D gene uncertain. This CDR3 has 13 residues. From germline, CDR1 is LGHDT and CDR2 YNNKEL (reference sequence). Trimming took off 3 bases at V and 8 bases at J, with 13 bases between the two ends. The CDR3 DNA is TGTGCCAGCAGCCAGTCAGAGGGTCTAGGCTACACCTTC. Its protein is CASSQSEGLGYTF.

This chain joins TRBV19 and TRBJ2-5, with D tentatively TRBD1 or TRBD2 (5 bases each). Germline V gives CDR1 LNHDA, CDR2 SQIVND (reference sequence). With 4 bases removed from V and 5 bases from J, the gap between germline ends came to 14 bases. The CDR3 totals 14 residues. For the CDR3, the DNA is TGTGCCAGTAGTAATAGGCCGAGGGGTGAGACCCAGTACTTC. It is translated as CASSNRPRGETQYF.

The rearrangement joins TRBV27 to TRBJ2-7; 7 nucleotides agree with TRBD1. This CDR3 has 14 amino acids. V was pared by 7 bases and J by 1 base, with 7 bases of the junction left unmatched. Germline V gene lookup returns CDR1 MNHEY and CDR2 SMNVEV (reference sequence). This CDR3 reads CASTPTGESYEQYF. Here the CDR3 DNA reads TGTGCCAGCACCCCAACAGGGGAATCCTACGAGCAGTACTTC.

This CDR3 is CASSIGGPPNNSPLHF. CDR3 DNA: TGTGCCAGTAGTATAGGGGGGCCGCCGAATAATTCACCCCTCCACTTT. The V gene is TRBV19, the J gene TRBJ1-6, with D perhaps matching TRBD1 (6 bases). CDR1 is LNHDA, CDR2 SQIVND, per germline (reference sequence). V was clipped by 1 base and J by 5 bases, with 12 bases between them. The CDR3 spans 16 residues.

The V call is TRBV7-2, the J call TRBJ1-5, with D possibly TRBD1 on 6 matching bases. This CDR3 region has 16 residues. Trimming left V 8 bases short and J 1 base short, with 18 bases between. Germline CDR1 SGHTA, CDR2 FQGNSA. In DNA form, the CDR3 reads TGTGCCAGCGGTCGCGGGGGTCAGGGGAGCAATCAGCCCCAGCATTTT. This translates into CASGRGGQGSNQPQHF.

The gene calls are TRBV5-1 and TRBJ1-2; TRBD1 is a possible D gene (6 bases). The germline V gene encodes CDR1 SGHRS and CDR2 YFSETQ. V was pared by 4 bases and J by 4 bases, with 8 bases between. The CDR3 is 12 amino acids. The chain's CDR3 is CASSPDSYGYTF. The CDR3 bases are TGCGCCAGCAGCCCGGACAGCTATGGCTACACCTTC.

The V and J genes are TRBV28 and TRBJ2-2, with a possible D match to TRBD1 (5 bases). The CDR3 loop spans 16 amino acids. Trimming stripped 8 bases from V and 4 bases from J, with 20 bases between. The germline CDR1 and CDR2 sequences are MDHEN and SYDVKM. CDR3 sequence: CASRPDTQRITGELFF. The DNA for the CDR3 is TGTGCCAGCCGCCCGGACACCCAGAGAATCACCGGGGAGCTGTTTTTT.

The chain joins TRBV28 to TRBJ2-1; the D gene could be TRBD1 or TRBD2 (6 bases each). CDR3 size: 11 residues. Trimming left V 4 bases short and J 13 bases short, with 11 bases between. Germline V gene data show CDR1 as MDHEN and CDR2 as SYDVKM. In DNA, the CDR3 is TGTGCCAGCAGTTACGGGGGCGTACAGTTCTTC. It yields the protein CASSYGGVQFF.

The sample holds a few counts of this clone. The V gene is TRBV6-5, the J gene TRBJ1-4, with D hard to call. CDR3 length: 13 amino acids. CDR1 MNHEY and CDR2 SVGAGI come from the germline V gene. V gave up 8 bases and J gave up 2 bases, with 9 bases separating them. The DNA for the CDR3 is TGTGCCAGCGGATTTAGGACTAATGAAAAACTGTTTTTT. As protein: CASGFRTNEKLFF.

This sequence joins TRBV5-4 and TRBJ2-5; 10 positions agree with TRBD2. CDR3 length equals 19 residues. CDR1 SGHNT and CDR2 YYREEE come from the germline V gene (reference sequence). Trimming at V came to 4 bases and at J to 1 base, leaving 16 bases not matched to a gene. The CDR3 reads CASSKGGLTKRGGQETQYF. As DNA, the CDR3 is TGTGCCAGCAGCAAAGGAGGTCTGACGAAGCGGGGGGGCCAAGAGACCCAGTACTTC.